This is a list of T cell receptor beta chains from one sample in a study of tumor-infiltrating lymphocytes in primary liver carcinoma. TCRdb fed the multiplex PCR reads into MiXCR, producing one record per CDR3 protein. The sample lists about 310,000 distinct CDR3 sequences, 55% to 65% occurring once. Sequenced: peripheral blood. These receptors were collected from a man aged 35 to 55 with primary liver carcinoma and hepatitis B virus infection. Both conserved end residues are part of each CDR3. D genes are given only for firm matches. A clone size is listed for some rows: how often the clone was seen (once, few, many), or a class if it is expanded.

CDR3 DNA	CDR3 protein	V gene	clone size	D gene	J gene
TGTGCCAGCAGTTACACGGGACTAGCGGTAAACAATGAGCAGTTCTTC	CASSYTGLAVNNEQFF	TRBV6-5	many	TRBD2	TRBJ2-1
TGTGCCAGCAGCTTTGTAGCGGGTTTAGGGAATGAGCAGTTCTTC	CASSFVAGLGNEQFF	TRBV11-2	.	TRBD2	TRBJ2-1
TGTGCCAGCAGCGACATAGGGATTCGACTAGCCAACACCGGGGAGCTGTTTTTT	CASSDIGIRLANTGELFF	TRBV6-2/TRBV6-3	many	TRBD2	TRBJ2-2
TGTGTCAGTTTGGGTAGCGGGAGGTACTACAATGAGCAGTTCTTC	CVSLGSGRYYNEQFF	TRBV5-6	.	TRBD2	TRBJ2-1
TGTGCCAGCAGTATCAAGGGGACGGACACTGAAGCTTTCTTT	CASSIKGTDTEAFF	TRBV6-2/TRBV6-3	.	.	TRBJ1-1
TGTGCCAGCATCCTTATCAGGGGGACTAGGACCTCCTACGAGCAGTACTTC	CASILIRGTRTSYEQYF	TRBV11-2	.	.	TRBJ2-7
TGCGCCAGCAGCTCGTTAGGGTCGAGCACTGAAGCTTTCTTT	CASSSLGSSTEAFF	TRBV5-1	.	.	TRBJ1-1
TGTGCCAGCAGTTACTCGGACAACACCGGGGGGCTGTTTTTT	CASSYSDNTGGLFF	TRBV6-5	.	.	TRBJ2-2
TGTGCCAGCAGCTCCCTGGGACAGGGTGCGGCTTTCTTT	CASSSLGQGAAFF	TRBV7-2	.	TRBD1	TRBJ1-1
TGTGCCAGCACCCGTCTAGGGGCGGGTAGCACAGATACGCAGTATTTT	CASTRLGAGSTDTQYF	TRBV7-9	.	.	TRBJ2-3
TGTGCTGCCCCTTTGCTAGCGTCATTCACCGTGGAGCTGTTTTTT	CAAPLLASFTVELFF	TRBV7-9	.	.	TRBJ2-2
TGTGCCAGCAGCCCGGACAGGGGGCGAACTGGGGAGCTGTTTTTT	CASSPDRGRTGELFF	TRBV7-9	.	TRBD1	TRBJ2-2
TGCGCCAGCAGCTTAGACCGGGACAGGGGTAATGTGCAGTTCTTC	CASSLDRDRGNVQFF	TRBV11-3	.	TRBD1	TRBJ2-1
TGTGCCAGCAGTTTCGGGGTACGGGACAGGGGTTCGAGGCAGTTCTTC	CASSFGVRDRGSRQFF	TRBV12-3/TRBV12-4	many	TRBD1	TRBJ2-1
TGTGCCAGCAGTCTCCCTAGCGGGAGGGCCCTCAATGAGCAGTTCTTC	CASSLPSGRALNEQFF	TRBV28	.	TRBD2	TRBJ2-1
TGTGCCAGCGGTGACTCTAGCTCATCCTACAATGAGCAATTCTTC	CASGDSSSSYNEQFF	TRBV11-1	.	.	TRBJ2-1
TGTGCCAGCAGTTTATATACGATGGACATTCAGTACTTC	CASSLYTMDIQYF	TRBV12-3/TRBV12-4	many	.	TRBJ2-4
TGCTTCAGCAGCCAAGAAGGGGTAGCGAACACCGGGGAGCTGTTTTTT	CFSSQEGVANTGELFF	TRBV4-3	once	.	TRBJ2-2
TGTGCCAGCAGTGAGACGGTAGTGGCATACAATGAGCGGTTCTTC	CASSETVVAYNERFF	TRBV6-5	.	.	TRBJ2-1
TGTGCCAGCAGCCGGACAGGTCTTAGGGCAGAGACCCAGTACTTC	CASSRTGLRAETQYF	TRBV28	few	TRBD1	TRBJ2-5
TGCAGCGCTTGGGCAGGGGTCCACACCGGGGAGCTGTTTTTT	CSAWAGVHTGELFF	TRBV29-1	many	.	TRBJ2-2
TGTGCCACCAGTGATAACAGGGGGAACACTGAAGCTTTCTTT	CATSDNRGNTEAFF	TRBV24-1	few	TRBD1	TRBJ1-1